These 12 T cell receptor beta chains came from one sample sequenced in a study of blood T cell repertoires in COVID-19. Method: immunoSEQ multiplex PCR; TCRdb's copy keeps in-frame clones and lacks some. The sample has roughly 110,000 clones, approximately 90% seen once; the top ten hold around 7%. The material sequenced was peripheral blood. These receptor sequences come from a man in his fifties or sixties with active or convalescent COVID-19.

V gene TRBV29-1 combines with J gene TRBJ1-1; a possible D gene is TRBD1 (5 bases). CDR3 length: 14 amino acids. CDR1 and CDR2 (germline): SQVTM, ANQGSEA. Deletions cut 0 bases from V and 6 bases from J, with 14 bases between. CDR3 DNA: TGCAGCGTTGAAGATAAAGGGACTAGACCTGAAGCTTTCTTT. It encodes CSVEDKGTRPEAFF.

The chain recombines TRBV18 with TRBJ2-1, with 7 bases aligning to TRBD2. Germline V gene lookup returns CDR1 KGHSH and CDR2 LQKENI. There are 14 residues in the CDR3. The ends lost 2 bases at V and 8 bases at J; junction bases unmatched: 6. CDR3 amino acids: CASSPAGRPHEQFF. CDR3 sequence (DNA): TGTGCCAGCTCACCAGCCGGGAGGCCCCATGAGCAGTTCTTC.

This chain connects TRBV7-8 to TRBJ1-5; D is perhaps TRBD1 (6 bases). This CDR3 comprises 16 residues. V was cut by 4 bases and J by 3 bases, with 16 bases left in between. Germline V gene lookup returns CDR1 SGHVS and CDR2 FQNEAQ. The CDR3: CASSSQGSSNNQPQHF. The CDR3 nucleotides are TGTGCCAGCAGCTCACAGGGATCCTCTAACAATCAGCCCCAGCATTTT.

In this sample, this clone is medium-sized. The chain employs TRBV6-2 or TRBV6-3 and TRBJ2-1, with 9 bases aligning to TRBD2. Germline CDR1 reads MNHEY; CDR2 reads SVGEGT. This CDR3 is built from 14 residues. V lost 0 bases to trimming and J lost 7 bases; unmatched junction nucleotides: 1. This CDR3 is CASSYSGLANEQFF. The CDR3 DNA is TGTGCCAGCAGTTACTCAGGACTAGCGAATGAGCAGTTCTTC.

The chain carries TRBV5-8 and TRBJ1-5; maybe TRBD1 (5 bases). V lost 0 bases and J lost 0, with 13 bases in between. Germline values: CDR1 SGHTS, CDR2 YDEGEE. CDR3 length: 17 amino acids. The DNA of the CDR3 is TGTGCCAGCAGCTTGGGGACAACGTCTTATAGCAATCAGCCCCAGCATTTT. As protein: CASSLGTTSYSNQPQHF. The variable domain in full, completed from reference TRBV5-8 and TRBJ1-5, reads EAGVTQSPTHLIKTRGQQATLRCSPISGHTSVYWYQQALGLGLQFLLWYDEGEERNRGNFPPRFSGRQFPNYSSELNVNALELEDSALYLCASSLGTTSYSNQPQHFGDGTRLSIL.

V is TRBV11-2 and J is TRBJ1-2; D gene unclear. Germline CDR1 and CDR2: SGHAT and FQNNGV. The CDR3 consists of 15 residues. Trimming pared 0 bases from V and 0 bases from J, leaving 8 bases between. In DNA form, the CDR3 reads TGTGCCAGCAGCTTAGAGCACAGTCCTAACTATGGCTACACCTTC. Protein: CASSLEHSPNYGYTF.

The genes are TRBV7-9 and TRBJ2-2; TRBD1 is a possible D gene (6 bases). CDR1 is SEHNR and CDR2 is FQNEAQ in the germline V gene (reference sequence). V lost 5 bases to trimming and J lost 3 bases, with 16 bases between them. This CDR3 is built from 16 residues. CDR3 loop: CASSPKGERYTGELFF. In DNA, the CDR3 is TGTGCCAGCAGCCCCAAGGGGGAGAGATACACCGGGGAGCTGTTTTTT.

The rearrangement joins TRBV25-1 to TRBJ2-3, with D possibly matching TRBD2 (5 bases). Per the germline V gene, CDR1 is MGHDK and CDR2 is SYGVNS. CDR3 size: 13 residues. Trimming removed 5 bases at V and 3 bases at J, with 9 bases between. The CDR3 coding sequence is TGTGCCAGCAGTCTACCGGGAACAGATACGCAGTATTTT. Encoded protein: CASSLPGTDTQYF.

The sample holds one count of this clone. V and J are TRBV18 and TRBJ1-5; D possibly corresponds to TRBD1 (5 bases). V lost 2 bases to trimming and J lost 0 bases, with 11 bases between them. The germline V gene encodes CDR1 KGHSH and CDR2 LQKENI. CDR3 length: 16 amino acids. CDR3 DNA: TGTGCCAGCTCACCAGGGGCAGATCCTAGCAATCAGCCCCAGCATTTT. Residues: CASSPGADPSNQPQHF.

The chain links TRBV19 to TRBJ1-2, with 10 nucleotides matching TRBD1. This CDR3 has 17 residues. Germline V gene lookup returns CDR1 LNHDA and CDR2 SQIVND (reference sequence). With V trimmed by 5 bases and J by 0 bases, 9 bases remained unmatched. This CDR3 reads CASSPPGQGTTNYGYTF. DNA of the CDR3: TGTGCCAGTAGTCCTCCGGGACAGGGGACTACTAACTATGGCTACACCTTC.

This clone was recorded once. The CDR3 DNA sequence: TGTGCCAGCAGCCCGATCGGGGGAGGGAGGCCTGAAGCTTTCTTT. Protein sequence: CASSPIGGGRPEAFF. The V and J genes are TRBV5-8 and TRBJ1-1, with D tentatively TRBD1 (5 bases). CDR1 is SGHTS, CDR2 YDEGEE, per germline. V lost 4 bases to trimming and J lost 6 bases, with 19 bases between them. The CDR3 runs 15 residues.

The V call is TRBV2, the J call TRBJ1-5; no firm D call. The germline V and J ends were trimmed by 1 base and 0 bases, with 4 bases remaining between them. The germline V gene has CDR1 SNHLY and CDR2 FYNNEI. The CDR3 loop spans 14 amino acids. The CDR3 coding sequence is TGTGCCAGCAGTGAAGACAGTAGCAATCAGCCCCAGCATTTT. This translates into CASSEDSSNQPQHF.